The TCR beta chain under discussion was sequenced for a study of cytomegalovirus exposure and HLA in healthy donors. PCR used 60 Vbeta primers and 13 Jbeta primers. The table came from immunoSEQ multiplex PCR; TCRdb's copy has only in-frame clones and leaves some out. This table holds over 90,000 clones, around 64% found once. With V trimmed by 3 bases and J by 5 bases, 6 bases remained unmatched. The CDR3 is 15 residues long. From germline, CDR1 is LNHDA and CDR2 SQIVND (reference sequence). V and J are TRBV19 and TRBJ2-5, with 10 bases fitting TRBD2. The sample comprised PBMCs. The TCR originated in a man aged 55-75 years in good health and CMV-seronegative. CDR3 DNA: TGTGCCAGTAGTATCCAGCGGGGGGGCCAGGAGACCCAGTACTTC. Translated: CASSIQRGGQETQYF.